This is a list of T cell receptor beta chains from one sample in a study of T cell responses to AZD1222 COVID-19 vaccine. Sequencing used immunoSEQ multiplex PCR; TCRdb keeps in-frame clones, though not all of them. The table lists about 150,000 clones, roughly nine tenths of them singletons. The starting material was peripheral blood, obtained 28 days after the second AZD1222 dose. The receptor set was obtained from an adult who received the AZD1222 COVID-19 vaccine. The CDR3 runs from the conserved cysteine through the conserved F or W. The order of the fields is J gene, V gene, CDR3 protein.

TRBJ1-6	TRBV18	CASSQGNSPLHF
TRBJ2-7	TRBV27	CASSLYSSYEQYF
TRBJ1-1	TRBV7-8	CASSLWTGKKTEAFF
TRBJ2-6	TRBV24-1	CATSAPGRVSGANVLTF
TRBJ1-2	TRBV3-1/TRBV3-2	CASSDHLIPGSSYGYTF
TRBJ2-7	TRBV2	CATIGTAGEQYF
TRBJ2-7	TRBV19	CARPLGLAGVPSYEQYF
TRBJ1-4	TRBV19	CASSQGMANEKLFF
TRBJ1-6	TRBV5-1	CASSLTGFGSPLHF
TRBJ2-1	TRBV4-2	CASSQEGQGKRNEQFF
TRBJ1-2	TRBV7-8	CASSFSTGVDYGYTF
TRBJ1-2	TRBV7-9	CASSAGTEANYGYTF
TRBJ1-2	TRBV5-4	CASSLVQGADYGYTF
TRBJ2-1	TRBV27	CASSSRLAAITYNEQFF
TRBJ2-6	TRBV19	CASSIAGAYGANVLTF
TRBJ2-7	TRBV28	CASAETYEQYF
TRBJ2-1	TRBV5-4	CASSGGAGSYNEQFF
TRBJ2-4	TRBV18	CASSSRQATAKNIQYF
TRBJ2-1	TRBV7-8	CASSLLQGSYNEQFF
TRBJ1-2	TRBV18	CASSPQGSNYGYTF
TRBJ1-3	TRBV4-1	CASSQDHFVGSNSGNTIYF
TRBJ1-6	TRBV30	CAWSVGSTSPLHF
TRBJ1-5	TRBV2	CAIGADSNQPQHF
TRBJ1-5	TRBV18	CASSPLGQKNQPQHF
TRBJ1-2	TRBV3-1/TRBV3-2	CASSQDRLGGYTF
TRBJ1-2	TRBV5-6	CASRDRDTWSGYTF
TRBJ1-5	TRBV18	CASSPRGGDPSNQPQHF
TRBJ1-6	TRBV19	CASHWGSYNSPLHF
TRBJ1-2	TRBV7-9	CASSLTQAPWGYTF
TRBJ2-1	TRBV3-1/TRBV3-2	CASSQAFSWTTNNEQFF
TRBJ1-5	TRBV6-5	CASSYSNSNQPQHF
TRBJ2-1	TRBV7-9	CASSSPRTSGSNEQFF
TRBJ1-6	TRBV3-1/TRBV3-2	CASSQRGGDSPLHF
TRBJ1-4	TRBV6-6	CASSDSGTEGEKLFF
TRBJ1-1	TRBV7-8	CASSWAMNTEAFF
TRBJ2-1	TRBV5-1	CASSLAAGGGAYEQFF
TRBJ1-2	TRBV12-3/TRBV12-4	CASSRTLSNGYTF
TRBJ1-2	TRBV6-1	CASSEQVNGHSNYGYTF
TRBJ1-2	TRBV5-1	CASSATGGGSIGYTF
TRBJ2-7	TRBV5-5	CASSPQGGSYEQYF
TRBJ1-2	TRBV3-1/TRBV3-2	CASGGVGGGYTF
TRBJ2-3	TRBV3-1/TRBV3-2	CASSHNTDTQYF
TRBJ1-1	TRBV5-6	CASSWGTGTNTEAFF
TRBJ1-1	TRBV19	CASSTVLQAFF
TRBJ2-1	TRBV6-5	CASSYSDFSGNEQFF
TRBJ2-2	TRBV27	CASSLLTSGHTGELFF
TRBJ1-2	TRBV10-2	CASSANVGGYTF
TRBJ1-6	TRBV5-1	CASSLAEGSGSPLHF
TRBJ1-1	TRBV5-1	CASRAWTGSATEAFF
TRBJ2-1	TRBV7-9	CASSLPGLAGNEQFF
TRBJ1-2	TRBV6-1	CASSETHQPNYGYTF